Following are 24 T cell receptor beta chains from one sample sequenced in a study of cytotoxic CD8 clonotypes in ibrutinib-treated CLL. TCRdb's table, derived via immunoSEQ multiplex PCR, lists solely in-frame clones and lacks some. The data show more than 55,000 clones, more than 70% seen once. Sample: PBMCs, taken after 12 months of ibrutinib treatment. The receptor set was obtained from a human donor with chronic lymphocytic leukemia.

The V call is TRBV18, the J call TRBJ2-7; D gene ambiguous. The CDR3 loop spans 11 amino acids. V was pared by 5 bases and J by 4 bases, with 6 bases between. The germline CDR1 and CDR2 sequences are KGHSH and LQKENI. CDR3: CASSGRYEQYF. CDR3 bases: TGTGCCAGCTCAGGGCGATACGAGCAGTACTTC. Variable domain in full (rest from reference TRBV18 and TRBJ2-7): NAGVMQNPRHLVRRRGQEARLRCSPMKGHSHVYWYRQLPEEGLKFMVYLQKENIIDESGMPKERFSAEFPKEGPSILRIQQVVRGDSAAYFCASSGRYEQYFGPGTRLTVT.

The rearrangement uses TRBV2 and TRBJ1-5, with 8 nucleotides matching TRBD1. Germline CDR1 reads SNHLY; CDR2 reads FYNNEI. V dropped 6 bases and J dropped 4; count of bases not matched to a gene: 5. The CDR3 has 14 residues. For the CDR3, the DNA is TGTGCCAGCAGGACAGGGGTCAGTAATCAGCCCCAGCATTTT. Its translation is CASRTGVSNQPQHF. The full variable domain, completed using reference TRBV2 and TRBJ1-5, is EPEVTQTPSHQVTQMGQEVILRCVPISNHLYFYWYRQILGQKVEFLVSFYNNEISEKSEIFDDQFSVERPDGSNFTLKIRSTKLEDSAMYFCASRTGVSNQPQHFGDGTRLSIL.

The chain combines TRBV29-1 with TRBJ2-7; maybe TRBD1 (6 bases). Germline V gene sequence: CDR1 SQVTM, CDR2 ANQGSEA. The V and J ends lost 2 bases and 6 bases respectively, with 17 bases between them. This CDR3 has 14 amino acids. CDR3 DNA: TGCAGCGTTGAAAAGGGGGAAAGGGTCGGCGAGCAGTACTTC. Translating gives CSVEKGERVGEQYF.

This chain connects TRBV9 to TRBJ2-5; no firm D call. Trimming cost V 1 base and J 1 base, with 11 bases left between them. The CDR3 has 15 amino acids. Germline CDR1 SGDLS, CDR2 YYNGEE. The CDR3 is CASSVSDGSQETQYF. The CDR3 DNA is TGTGCCAGCAGCGTATCTGACGGATCCCAAGAGACCCAGTACTTC.

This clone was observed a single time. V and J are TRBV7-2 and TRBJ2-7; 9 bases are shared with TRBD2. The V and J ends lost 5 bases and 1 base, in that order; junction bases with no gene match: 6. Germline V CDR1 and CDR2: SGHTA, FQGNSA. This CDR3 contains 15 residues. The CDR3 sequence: CASSVSGSQSYEQYF. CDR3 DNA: TGTGCCAGCAGCGTTAGCGGGAGTCAGTCCTACGAGCAGTACTTC.

CDR3: CASIWTRGMRETQYF. DNA of the CDR3: TGTGCCAGCATCTGGACCCGCGGGATGAGAGAGACCCAGTACTTC. The chain combines TRBV5-6 with TRBJ2-5; D is perhaps TRBD2 (6 bases). V was trimmed by 6 bases and J by 4 bases, leaving 19 bases between them. CDR1 and CDR2 (germline): SGHDT, YYEEEE. The CDR3 has 15 amino acids.

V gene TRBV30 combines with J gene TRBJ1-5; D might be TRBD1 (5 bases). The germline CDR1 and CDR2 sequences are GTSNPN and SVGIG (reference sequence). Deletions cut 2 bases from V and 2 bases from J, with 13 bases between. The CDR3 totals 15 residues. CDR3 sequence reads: CAWSPLGGGNQPQHF. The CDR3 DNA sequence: TGTGCCTGGAGTCCCCTTGGGGGTGGCAATCAGCCCCAGCATTTT.

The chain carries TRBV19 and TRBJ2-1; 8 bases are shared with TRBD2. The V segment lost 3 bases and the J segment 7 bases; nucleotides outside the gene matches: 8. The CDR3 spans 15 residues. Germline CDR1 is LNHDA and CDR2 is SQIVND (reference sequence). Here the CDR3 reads CASSMPGLGGNEQFF. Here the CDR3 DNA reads TGTGCCAGTAGTATGCCGGGACTAGGCGGAAATGAGCAGTTCTTC. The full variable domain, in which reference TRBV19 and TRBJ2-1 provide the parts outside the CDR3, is DGGITQSPKYLFRKEGQNVTLSCEQNLNHDAMYWYRQDPGQGLRLIYYSQIVNDFQKGDIAEGYSVSREKKESFPLTVTSAQKNPTAFYLCASSMPGLGGNEQFFGPGTRLTVL.

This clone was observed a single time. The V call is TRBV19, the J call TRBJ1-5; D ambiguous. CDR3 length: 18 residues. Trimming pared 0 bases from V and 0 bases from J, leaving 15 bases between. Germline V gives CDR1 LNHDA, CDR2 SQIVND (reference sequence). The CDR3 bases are TGTGCCAGTAGTATAGATCTGGCGGGATTCTATAGCAATCAGCCCCAGCATTTT. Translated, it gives CASSIDLAGFYSNQPQHF.

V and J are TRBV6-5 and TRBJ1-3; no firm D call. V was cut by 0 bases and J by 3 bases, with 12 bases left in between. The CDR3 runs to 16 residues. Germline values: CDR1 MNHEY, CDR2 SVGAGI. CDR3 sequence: CASSYSAWADGNTIYF. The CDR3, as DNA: TGTGCCAGCAGTTACTCAGCCTGGGCAGATGGAAACACCATATATTTT.

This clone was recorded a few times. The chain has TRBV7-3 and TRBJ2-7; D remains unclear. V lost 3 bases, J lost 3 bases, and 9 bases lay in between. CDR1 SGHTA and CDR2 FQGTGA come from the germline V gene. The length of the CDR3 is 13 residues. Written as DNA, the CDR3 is TGTGCCAGCAGCTTGACTGAATACTACGAGCAGTACTTC. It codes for CASSLTEYYEQYF. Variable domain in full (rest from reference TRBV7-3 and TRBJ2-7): GAGVSQTPSNKVTEKGKYVELRCDPISGHTALYWYRQSLGQGPEFLIYFQGTGAADDSGLPNDRFFAVRPEGSVSTLKIQRTERGDSAVYLCASSLTEYYEQYFGPGTRLTVT.

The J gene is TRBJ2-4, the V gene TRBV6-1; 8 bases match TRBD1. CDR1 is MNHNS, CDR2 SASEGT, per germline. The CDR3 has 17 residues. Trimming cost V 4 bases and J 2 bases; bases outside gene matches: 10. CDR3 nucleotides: TGTGCCAGCAGTGCGCAGGGGGCATCTTCAACCAAAAACATTCAGTACTTC. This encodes CASSAQGASSTKNIQYF.

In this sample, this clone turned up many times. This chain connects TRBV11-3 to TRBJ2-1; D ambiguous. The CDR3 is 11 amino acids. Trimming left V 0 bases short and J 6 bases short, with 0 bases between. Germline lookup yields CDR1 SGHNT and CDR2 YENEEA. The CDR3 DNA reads TGTGCCAGCAGCTTAGACAATGAGCAGTTCTTC. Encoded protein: CASSLDNEQFF.

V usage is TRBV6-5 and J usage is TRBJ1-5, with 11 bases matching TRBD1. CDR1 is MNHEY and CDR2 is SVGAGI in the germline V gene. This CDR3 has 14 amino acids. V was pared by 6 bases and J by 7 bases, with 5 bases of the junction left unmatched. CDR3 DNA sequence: TGTGCCAGCAGCCGGACAGGGGGCGACCAGCCCCAGCATTTT. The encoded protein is CASSRTGGDQPQHF.

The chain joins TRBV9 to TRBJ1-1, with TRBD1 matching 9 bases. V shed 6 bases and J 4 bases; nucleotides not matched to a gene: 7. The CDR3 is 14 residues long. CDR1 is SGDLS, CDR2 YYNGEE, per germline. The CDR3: CASNLLTGGTEAFF. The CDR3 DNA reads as TGTGCCAGCAACCTACTGACAGGGGGCACTGAAGCTTTCTTT. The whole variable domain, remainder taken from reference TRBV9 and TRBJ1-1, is DSGVTQTPKHLITATGQRVTLRCSPRSGDLSVYWYQQSLDQGLQFLIQYYNGEERAKGNILERFSAQQFPDLHSELNLSSLELGDSALYFCASNLLTGGTEAFFGQGTRLTVV.

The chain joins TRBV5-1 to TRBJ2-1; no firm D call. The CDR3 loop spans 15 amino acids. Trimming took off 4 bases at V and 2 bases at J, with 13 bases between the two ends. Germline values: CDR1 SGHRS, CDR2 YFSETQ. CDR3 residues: CASSPRLEPYNEQFF. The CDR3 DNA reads TGCGCCAGCAGCCCCAGGCTAGAGCCCTACAATGAGCAGTTCTTC.

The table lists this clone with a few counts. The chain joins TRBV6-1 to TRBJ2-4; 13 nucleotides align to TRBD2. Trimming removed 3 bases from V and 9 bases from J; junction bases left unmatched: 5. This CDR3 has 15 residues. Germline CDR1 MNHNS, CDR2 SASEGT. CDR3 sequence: CASSETSGRTGIQYF. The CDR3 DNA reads TGTGCCAGCAGTGAGACTAGCGGGAGGACTGGCATTCAGTACTTC.

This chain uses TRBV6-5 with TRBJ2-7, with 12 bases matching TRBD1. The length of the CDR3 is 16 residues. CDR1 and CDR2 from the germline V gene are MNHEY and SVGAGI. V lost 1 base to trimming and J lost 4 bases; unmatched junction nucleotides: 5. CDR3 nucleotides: TGTGCCAGCAGTTACTTTGGGACAGGGGGCCTTTACGAGCAGTACTTC. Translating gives CASSYFGTGGLYEQYF.

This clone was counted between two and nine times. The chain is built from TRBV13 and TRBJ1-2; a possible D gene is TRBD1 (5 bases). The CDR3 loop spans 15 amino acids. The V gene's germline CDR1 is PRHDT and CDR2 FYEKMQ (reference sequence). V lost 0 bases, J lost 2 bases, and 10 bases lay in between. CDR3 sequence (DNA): TGTGCCAGCAGCTTAGGCCAGGGTGCAAACTATGGCTACACCTTC. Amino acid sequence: CASSLGQGANYGYTF.

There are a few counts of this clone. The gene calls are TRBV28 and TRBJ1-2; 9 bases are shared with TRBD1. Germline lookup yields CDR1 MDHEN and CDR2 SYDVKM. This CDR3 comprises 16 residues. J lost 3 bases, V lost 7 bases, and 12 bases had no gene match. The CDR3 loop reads CASNHRGRSFYYGYTF. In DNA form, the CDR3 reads TGTGCCAGCAATCACAGGGGGCGAAGCTTTTACTATGGCTACACCTTC.

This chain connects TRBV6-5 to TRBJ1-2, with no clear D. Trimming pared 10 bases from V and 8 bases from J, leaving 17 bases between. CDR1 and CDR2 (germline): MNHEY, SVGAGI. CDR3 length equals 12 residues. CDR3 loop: CAIHGPQVGYTF. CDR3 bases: TGTGCCATTCACGGCCCCCAAGTGGGCTACACCTTC.

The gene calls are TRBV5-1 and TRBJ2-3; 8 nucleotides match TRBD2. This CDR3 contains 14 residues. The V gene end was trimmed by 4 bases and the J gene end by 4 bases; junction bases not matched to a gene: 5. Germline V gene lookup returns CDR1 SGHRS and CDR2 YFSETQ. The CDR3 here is CASSTRGGPDTQYF. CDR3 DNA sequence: TGCGCCAGCAGCACCCGGGGGGGACCAGATACGCAGTATTTT.

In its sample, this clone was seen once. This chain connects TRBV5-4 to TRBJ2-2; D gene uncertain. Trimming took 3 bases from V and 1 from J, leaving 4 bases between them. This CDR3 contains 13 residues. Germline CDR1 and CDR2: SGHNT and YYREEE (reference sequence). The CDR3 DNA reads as TGTGCCAGCAGCTGCAGGAACACCGGGGAGCTGTTTTTT. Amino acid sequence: CASSCRNTGELFF.

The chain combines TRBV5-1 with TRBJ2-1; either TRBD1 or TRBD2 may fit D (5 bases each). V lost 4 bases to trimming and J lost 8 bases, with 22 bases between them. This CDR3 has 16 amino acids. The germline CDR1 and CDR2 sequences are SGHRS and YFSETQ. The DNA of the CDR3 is TGCGCCAGCAGCCCTCACGGCGCCAATTTGGGGGATGAGCAGTTCTTC. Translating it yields CASSPHGANLGDEQFF.